This entry features one TCR beta chain sequence. There are 13 residues in the CDR3. In germline, CDR1 is DFQATT, CDR2 SNEGSKA (reference sequence). Trimming pared 3 bases from V and 0 bases from J, leaving 8 bases between. This entry is derived from a study of blood T cell repertoires in COVID-19. Study-wide context: Donors in the United States, Italy and Spain gave samples during acute or convalescent COVID-19. Nucleic acid was either cDNA or gDNA, and it came from T cells, B-cell-depleted T cells, or PBMCs.

In the source study's methods: Quantification of nucleated cells was approximated via reference gene primer amplification. Libraries were prepared by immunoSEQ multiplex PCR; TCRdb keeps only in-frame clonotypes and omits some of them. That table gives V, J and clone size, and the DNA gave D and trimming. The sample holds about 80,000 clones; over 75% are singletons and the top ten take less than 15%. The chain is built from TRBV20-1 and TRBJ1-2; D gene unclear. Sequencing input: peripheral blood. The TCR originated in a man in his 70s with active or convalescent COVID-19. The CDR3 sequence: CSASEHANYGYTF. The CDR3 nucleotides are TGCAGTGCTAGTGAACATGCTAACTATGGCTACACCTTC.